This T cell receptor beta chain came from a study of memory CD4+ T cells and cytomegalovirus serostatus. Profiling relied on immunoSEQ multiplex PCR, and the TCRdb table lists in-frame clones only, not all of them. The table lists roughly 50,000 clones, approximately 86% of them singletons. CDR1 and CDR2 from the germline V gene are SGHRS and YFSETQ. Trimming cost V 4 bases and J 2 bases; bases outside gene matches: 12. The CDR3 is 18 residues long. The sort gate was single viable CD3+CD4+CD8-CD45RO+ cells for memory CD4+ T cells. Positive selection with CD4 microbeads enriched total CD4+ T cells. Study-wide findings and caveats: The CMV-associated TCR signature appears largely within the CD4+ memory repertoire. Each of 67 CMV-associated TCRbeta sequences occurred in one to five individuals.

Only one count was recorded for this clone. Its target is unknown. The V gene is TRBV5-1, the J gene TRBJ2-2, with 9 bases aligning to TRBD2. This clonotype was sampled from an adult in good health and CMV-seronegative. Some clones in this sample may be carry-over from other donors' samples. The sample comprised memory CD4+ T cells from blood. The CDR3 is CASSHWPASGVNTGELFF. CDR3 sequence (DNA): TGCGCCAGCAGCCACTGGCCGGCTAGCGGGGTAAACACCGGGGAGCTGTTTTTT.